Below, one TCR beta chain is given with its context. The antigen is unknown. PCR was performed using 60 Vbeta and 13 Jbeta primers. Repertoires were generated with immunoSEQ multiplex PCR, while TCRdb's copy carries only in-frame clones and drops some. Among about 200,000 clones listed, approximately 79% were seen once. The entry originates in a study of cytomegalovirus exposure and HLA in healthy donors. Study outcomes and limitations: A later analysis associated some 16,000 TCR beta sequences with HLA alleles at a 0.05 false discovery rate.

Nominally healthy donors provided the samples, though records likely missed some immune exposures. V lost 0 bases, J lost 5 bases, and 3 bases stayed unmatched. CDR3 length: 15 amino acids. Germline V CDR1 and CDR2: LNHNV, YYDKDF (reference sequence). This rearrangement joins TRBV15 to TRBJ1-5; TRBD1 matches at 8 bases. The sequenced sample consisted of PBMCs. This clonotype was obtained from a man in his fifties in good health and CMV-seronegative. In DNA form, the CDR3 reads TGTGCCACCAGCAGAGATTCAGGGGGCGATCAGCCCCAGCATTTT. Translation gives CATSRDSGGDQPQHF.